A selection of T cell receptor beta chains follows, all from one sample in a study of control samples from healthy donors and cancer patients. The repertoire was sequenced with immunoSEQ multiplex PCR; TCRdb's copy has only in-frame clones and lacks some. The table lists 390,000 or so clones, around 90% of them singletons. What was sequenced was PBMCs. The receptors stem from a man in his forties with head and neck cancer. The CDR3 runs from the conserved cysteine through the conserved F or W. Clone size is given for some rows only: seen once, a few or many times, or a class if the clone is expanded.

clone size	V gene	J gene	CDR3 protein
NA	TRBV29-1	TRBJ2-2	CSVEGKYAGELFF
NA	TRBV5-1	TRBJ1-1	CASSLWGGFQNTEAFF
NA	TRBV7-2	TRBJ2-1	CASSLFWGTYNEQFF
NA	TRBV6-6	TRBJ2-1	CASSFPSGRENEQFF
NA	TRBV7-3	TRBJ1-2	CASSPDGGLGYGYTF
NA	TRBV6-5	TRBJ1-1	CASSYSKNTEAFF
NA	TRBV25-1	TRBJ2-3	CASRRTDTQYF
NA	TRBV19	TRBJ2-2	CASTGPRVGTGELFF
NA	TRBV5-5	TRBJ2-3	CASSLVPGGSTDTQYF
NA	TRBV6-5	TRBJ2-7	CASSYKQGAGEQYF
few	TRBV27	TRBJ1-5	CATSTGGADQPQHF
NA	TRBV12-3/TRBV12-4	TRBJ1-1	CASSHRDQPRAFF
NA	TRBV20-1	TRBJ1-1	CRGLGGTEAFF
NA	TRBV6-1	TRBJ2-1	CASSENRYNEQFF
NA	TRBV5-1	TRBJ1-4	CASSLAPGVSTNEKLFF
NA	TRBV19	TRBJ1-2	CASYVRGSYYGYTF
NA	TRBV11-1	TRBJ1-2	CASSFGGVGGYTF
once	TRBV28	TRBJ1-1	CASSETGTGKLNTEAFF
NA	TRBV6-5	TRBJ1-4	CASTPGVNPNEKLFF
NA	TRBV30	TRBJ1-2	CAWSAPGKSSNYGYTF
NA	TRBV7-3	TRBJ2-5	CASSPLIGETQYF
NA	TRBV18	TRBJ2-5	CASSPPFEGLGDLETQYF
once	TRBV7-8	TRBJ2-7	CASSSDRQGPPISSYEQYF
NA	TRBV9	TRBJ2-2	CASSVTGQMNTGELFF
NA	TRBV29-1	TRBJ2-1	CSVGLTAGVANNEQFF
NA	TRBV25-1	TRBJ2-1	CASSEPSQGIFYNEQFF
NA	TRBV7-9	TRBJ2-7	CASSLGTKSTHEQYF
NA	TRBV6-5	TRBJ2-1	CASSYSRGGEQFF
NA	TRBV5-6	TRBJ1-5	CASSLGSGNQPQHF
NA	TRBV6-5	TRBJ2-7	CASTGLFHEQYF
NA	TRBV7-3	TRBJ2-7	CASSSYGSGTDEQYF
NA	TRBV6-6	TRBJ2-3	CASSHRTGSTDTQYF
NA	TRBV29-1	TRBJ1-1	CSFLTGTLRAFF
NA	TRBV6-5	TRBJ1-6	CASTLQGNNSPLHF
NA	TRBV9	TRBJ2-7	CASTFGQRASDEQYF